The clone carrying this TCR beta chain was observed a few times. The V end was cut by 1 base, the J end by 4 bases, with 3 bases between. Germline CDR1 SGHVS, CDR2 FQNEAQ. The CDR3 extends over 12 amino acids. The authors ran a second PCR of roughly 7 to 11 cycles using a sample-barcoded 5' primer and a J-beta primer mix. TCRdb reprocessed the 5' RACE reads with MiXCR, giving one entry per CDR3 protein. This sample has about 800,000 distinct CDR3 sequences, with around 25% found just once. The sample originates from a study of blood T cells in healthy people across ages. Per sample, a minimum of 7 million PBMCs were isolated. This same sample was also part of a study on T cells of mothers and their children.

This TCR was recovered from a boy younger than 18 in good health. This chain uses TRBV7-8 with TRBJ2-3; D unresolved. The sequenced material came from blood. The CDR3 sequence is CASSLESDTQYF. The CDR3 DNA reads TGTGCCAGCAGCTTAGAATCAGATACGCAGTATTTT.